This TCR beta chain was recovered during a study of shared clonotypes between healthy human individuals. The CDR3 is made up of 13 amino acids. Germline CDR1 MNHEY, CDR2 SVGAGI. The trim removed 5 bases at V and 3 bases at J, leaving 1 base unmatched. Profiling relied on immunoSEQ multiplex PCR, and the TCRdb table lists in-frame clones only, not all of them. This sample yields over a million clones, of which around 78% are seen a single time; about 0.52% belongs to the top ten. The chain joins TRBV6-5 to TRBJ1-1, with 9 nucleotides matching TRBD1. This clonotype was obtained from a man between 18 and 35 years old in good health. Some clones in this sample may be carry-over from other donors' samples. The material sequenced was memory CD4+ T cells from PBMCs. The subset is: CD45RA-negative fraction. CDR3 nucleotides: TGTGCCAGCAGTGGGACAGGGTACACTGAAGCTTTCTTT. It specifies CASSGTGYTEAFF.